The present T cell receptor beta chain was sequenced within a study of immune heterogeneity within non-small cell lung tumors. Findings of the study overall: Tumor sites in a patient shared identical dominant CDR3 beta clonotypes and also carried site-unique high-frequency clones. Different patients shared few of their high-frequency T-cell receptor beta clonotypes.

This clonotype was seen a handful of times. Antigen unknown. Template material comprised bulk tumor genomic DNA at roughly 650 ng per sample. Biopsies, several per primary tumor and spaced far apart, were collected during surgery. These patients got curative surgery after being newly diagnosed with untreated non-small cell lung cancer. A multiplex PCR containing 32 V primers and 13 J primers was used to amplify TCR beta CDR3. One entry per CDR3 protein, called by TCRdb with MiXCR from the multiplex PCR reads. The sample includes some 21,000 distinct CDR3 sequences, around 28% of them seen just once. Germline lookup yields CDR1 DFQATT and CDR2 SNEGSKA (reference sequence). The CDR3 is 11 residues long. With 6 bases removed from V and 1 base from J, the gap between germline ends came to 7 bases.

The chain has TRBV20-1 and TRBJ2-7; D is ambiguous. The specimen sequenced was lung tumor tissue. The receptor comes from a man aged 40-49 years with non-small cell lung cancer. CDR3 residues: CSARRSYEQYF. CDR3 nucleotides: TGCAGTGCGCGCAGATCCTACGAGCAGTACTTC.